This T cell receptor beta chain was sequenced for a study of PD-1 blockade in classical Hodgkin lymphoma. Findings and caveats of the study: Nothing has yet pinned down what causes the repertoire differences, possibly disease activity or prior therapy.

About this clone: Its antigen is still unknown.

The data were produced by immunoSEQ multiplex PCR, yet TCRdb's version contains in-frame clones alone and is incomplete. The sample lists about 97,000 clones, over 80% seen once, with over 9% in the top ten. Every one of the patients relapsed after autologous stem cell transplantation (brentuximab vedotin exposure was variable). This CDR3 spans 16 amino acids. Germline CDR1 reads SGHTA; CDR2 reads FQGNSA. The V segment lost 3 bases and the J segment 4 bases; nucleotides outside the gene matches: 5. The clonotype was recovered from a human donor with classical Hodgkin lymphoma. This material consisted of peripheral blood mononuclear cells (PBMCs), taken at baseline. The gene calls are TRBV7-2 and TRBJ2-1; 11 positions agree with TRBD2. In DNA, the CDR3 is TGTGCCAGCAGCTTTTCCGGGACTAGCGGATACAATGAGCAGTTCTTC. It specifies CASSFSGTSGYNEQFF.